A single sample gave rise to the 19 T cell receptor beta chains below, sequenced in a study of control samples from healthy donors and cancer patients. Sequenced by immunoSEQ multiplex PCR; TCRdb stores in-frame clones only, minus some. The sample holds approximately 160,000 clones; 85% to 95% are singletons and the top ten take 1.3% to 1.5%. Sample: blood. These receptors originate from a woman between 18 and 29 years old in good health.

The gene calls are TRBV6-5 and TRBJ1-2; D not certain. V dropped 10 bases and J dropped 0 bases, with 12 bases sitting between them. Per the germline V gene, CDR1 is MNHEY and CDR2 is SVGAGI. CDR3 length equals 13 residues. The CDR3 DNA reads as TGTGCCACCGCGACGGTCGCTAACTATGGCTACACCTTC. It encodes CATATVANYGYTF.

The rearrangement joins TRBV12-5 to TRBJ2-1, with 9 bases lining up with TRBD1. CDR1 and CDR2 (germline): LGHNT, FRNRAP. V was clipped by 4 bases and J by 4 bases; unmatched bases: 2. This CDR3 contains 14 residues. CDR3 nucleotide sequence: TGTGCTAGTGGTTGGGGGACAGGGTACAATGAGCAGTTCTTC. Its protein is CASGWGTGYNEQFF.

The chain uses TRBV7-2 and TRBJ2-1, with a tentative D call TRBD2 (7 bases). CDR1 and CDR2 from the germline V gene are SGHTA and FQGNSA. V lost 1 base and J lost 9, with 10 bases in between. The CDR3 covers 13 residues. In DNA, the CDR3 is TGTGCCAGCAGCTTAGAAGGGGGGGGTGAGCAGTTCTTC. Amino acids: CASSLEGGGEQFF.

The chain is built from TRBV6-5 and TRBJ2-1; D may be TRBD2 (5 bases). Germline V gene data show CDR1 as MNHEY and CDR2 as SVGAGI. The CDR3 is 12 residues long. V shed 11 bases and J shed 4 bases, with 12 bases lying between them. CDR3 sequence: CASGERYNEQFF. The CDR3 DNA reads TGTGCCTCCGGTGAGCGGTACAATGAGCAGTTCTTC.

The chain joins TRBV19 to TRBJ1-4; TRBD1 agrees at 7 bases. V gave up 8 bases and J gave up 5 bases; unmatched junction bases: 14. In germline, CDR1 is LNHDA, CDR2 SQIVND (reference sequence). This CDR3 comprises 16 residues. The CDR3 loop reads CASGDDRDSWNEKLFF. Written as DNA, the CDR3 is TGTGCCAGTGGGGACGATCGGGACAGCTGGAATGAAAAACTGTTTTTT. The whole variable domain, filled in from reference TRBV19 and TRBJ1-4, reads DGGITQSPKYLFRKEGQNVTLSCEQNLNHDAMYWYRQDPGQGLRLIYYSQIVNDFQKGDIAEGYSVSREKKESFPLTVTSAQKNPTAFYLCASGDDRDSWNEKLFFGSGTQLSVL.

The chain couples TRBV2 to TRBJ1-4; 12 nucleotides agree with TRBD1. Per germline, CDR1 SNHLY and CDR2 FYNNEI. CDR3 size: 15 residues. V lost 4 bases to trimming and J lost 7 bases; unmatched junction nucleotides: 4. In nucleotides, the CDR3 is TGTGCCAGCAGTGGGGACAGGGGGCATAGTGAAAAACTGTTTTTT. Protein sequence: CASSGDRGHSEKLFF.

CDR3 bases: TGTGCCAGCAGTGCGGTCCGAGGCAGGGAATGGAGCTCCTATAATTCACCCCTCCACTTT. Its protein is CASSAVRGREWSSYNSPLHF. The chain joins TRBV2 to TRBJ1-6; possible D gene TRBD1, 5 bases. This CDR3 spans 20 amino acids. Germline loops: CDR1 SNHLY, CDR2 FYNNEI. Trimming took 4 bases from V and 0 from J, leaving 22 bases between them.

The chain links TRBV11-3 to TRBJ2-2; weak D call: TRBD2 (6 bases). CDR1 and CDR2 (germline): SGHNT, YENEEA. Deletions cut 11 bases from V and 6 bases from J, with 22 bases between. The CDR3 contains 15 residues. CDR3 in DNA: TGTGCCCTCCTCGGGACTCCCCCTGGATCCGGGGAGCTGTTTTTT. Amino acid sequence: CALLGTPPGSGELFF.

V is TRBV27 and J is TRBJ2-1; 8 nucleotides line up with TRBD2. The V gene end was trimmed by 9 bases and the J gene end by 10 bases; junction bases not matched to a gene: 11. The CDR3 loop spans 13 amino acids. Germline V gene data show CDR1 as MNHEY and CDR2 as SMNVEV (reference sequence). Here the CDR3 reads CASNRAGVGEQFF. As DNA, the CDR3 is TGTGCCAGTAACCGAGCGGGAGTGGGCGAGCAGTTCTTC.

V and J are TRBV15 and TRBJ2-2; D unresolved. This CDR3 region has 12 residues. Trimming removed 2 bases from V and 8 bases from J, with 6 bases in between. Per germline, CDR1 LNHNV and CDR2 YYDKDF (reference sequence). Here the CDR3 reads CATSRLTGELFF. DNA for the CDR3: TGTGCCACCAGCAGACTGACAGGGGAGCTGTTTTTT. Based on the CDR3 plus reference TRBV15 and TRBJ2-2, the full variable domain is DAMVIQNPRYQVTQFGKPVTLSCSQTLNHNVMYWYQQKSSQAPKLLFHYYDKDFNNEADTPDNFQSRRPNTSFCFLDIRSPGLGDTAMYLCATSRLTGELFFGEGSRLTVL.

The chain couples TRBV11-2 to TRBJ1-1, with TRBD1 identical over 8 bases. V dropped 4 bases and J dropped 5; count of bases not matched to a gene: 3. This CDR3 spans 13 amino acids. Looked up from germline, CDR1 is SGHAT and CDR2 is FQNNGV. The CDR3 sequence: CASSWTGWTEAFF. The CDR3 DNA reads TGTGCCAGCAGCTGGACAGGGTGGACTGAAGCTTTCTTT.

In nucleotides, the CDR3 is TGTGCCAGCAGCTTTGGGACAGGGTATGGCTACACCTTC. Protein sequence: CASSFGTGYGYTF. The V gene is TRBV7-9, the J gene TRBJ1-2, with 9 bases lining up with TRBD1. Unmatched junction bases numbered 1, after V lost 3 bases and J lost 5 bases. The CDR3 is 13 amino acids. CDR1 is SEHNR and CDR2 is FQNEAQ in the germline V gene (reference sequence).

V and J are TRBV3-1 (or the pseudogene TRBV3-2) and TRBJ2-1, with D maybe TRBD2 (5 bases). The germline CDR1 and CDR2 sequences are LGHDT and YNNKEL (reference sequence). The CDR3 loop spans 15 amino acids. V lost 4 bases and J 2 bases, leaving 12 bases between the germline ends. CDR3 in DNA: TGTGCCAGCAGCCGCCGGGATTCGACCTACAATGAGCAGTTCTTC. Translating it yields CASSRRDSTYNEQFF.

The rearrangement uses TRBV5-4 and TRBJ1-2; D gene ambiguous. Germline V gene sequence: CDR1 SGHNT, CDR2 YYREEE (reference sequence). The CDR3 is 13 amino acids. Trimming took off 0 bases at V and 6 bases at J, with 9 bases between the two ends. DNA of the CDR3: TGTGCCAGCAGCTTGGACGGGGTAGATGGCTACACCTTC. Encoded protein: CASSLDGVDGYTF.

Turning to this clone: Other nucleotide sequences from this sample produce the same CDR3. The chain recombines TRBV28 with TRBJ2-1, with no clear D. CDR1 MDHEN and CDR2 SYDVKM come from the germline V gene. Trimming took 2 bases from V and 5 from J, leaving 4 bases between them. The CDR3 has 12 residues. CDR3: CASSLSDNEQFF. In nucleotides, the CDR3 is TGTGCCAGCAGTTTAAGCGACAATGAGCAGTTCTTC. Filled out from reference TRBV28 and TRBJ2-1, the complete variable domain reads DVKVTQSSRYLVKRTGEKVFLECVQDMDHENMFWYRQDPGLGLRLIYFSYDVKMKEKGDIPEGYSVSREKKERFSLILESASTNQTSMYLCASSLSDNEQFFGPGTRLTVL.

V is TRBV28 and J is TRBJ2-7, with a tentative D call TRBD1 (7 bases). From germline, CDR1 is MDHEN and CDR2 SYDVKM. The CDR3 extends over 16 amino acids. The V end lost 4 bases, the J end lost 3 bases, and 19 bases lay between the germline ends. Here the CDR3 reads CASSSPRRRGLYEQYF. CDR3 in DNA: TGTGCCAGCAGTTCCCCCCGACGGAGGGGGCTCTACGAGCAGTACTTC. The entire variable domain, with the rest obtained from reference TRBV28 and TRBJ2-7, is as follows: DVKVTQSSRYLVKRTGEKVFLECVQDMDHENMFWYRQDPGLGLRLIYFSYDVKMKEKGDIPEGYSVSREKKERFSLILESASTNQTSMYLCASSSPRRRGLYEQYFGPGTRLTVT.

The CDR3 bases are TGTGCCAGCAGACCAGGACAGAACTACAATGAGCAGTTCTTC. Protein product: CASRPGQNYNEQFF. The rearrangement uses TRBV5-4 and TRBJ2-1, with D possibly matching TRBD1 (6 bases). The length of the CDR3 is 14 residues. From germline, CDR1 is SGHNT and CDR2 YYREEE (reference sequence). The V end lost 5 bases, the J end lost 3 bases, and 12 bases lay between the germline ends.

This sequence joins TRBV5-6 and TRBJ2-1; D possibly corresponds to TRBD1 (7 bases). Germline CDR1 reads SGHDT; CDR2 reads YYEEEE. Trimming left V 3 bases short and J 4 bases short, with 14 bases between. The CDR3 consists of 15 residues. The CDR3 coding sequence is TGTGCCAGCAGCTCCAGACAGGGACTTTACAATGAGCAGTTCTTC. The encoded protein is CASSSRQGLYNEQFF.

V and J are TRBV9 and TRBJ2-3, with 7 bases matching TRBD1. The germline gives CDR1 SGDLS, CDR2 YYNGEE. After removal of 3 bases from V and 3 bases from J, the junction contained 10 bases not matched to a gene. The CDR3 consists of 16 residues. Here the CDR3 reads CASSDPVGGQTDTQYF. CDR3 sequence (DNA): TGTGCCAGCAGCGACCCGGTAGGGGGACAGACAGATACGCAGTATTTT.